This TCR beta chain comes out of a study of T cells in Graves' hyperthyroidism and ophthalmopathy. Study summary: Peripheral blood was collected at initial diagnosis, before any treatment.

In the case of this clonotype: Its target is not known. The junction and the germline gene differ at one end; a read error may be behind it.

Findings and caveats of the study: Model-based prediction identified ophthalmopathy a median 6.5 months prior to its onset.

Under 3 months was the duration of disease in ophthalmopathy patients, who also had a Clinical Activity Score of at least 3 and a NOSPECS grade of at least 4. There were TCR beta CDR3 regions amplified from RNA transcripts. A set of HTBI primers served as the primers for a first-round RT-PCR of the TCR CDR3. MiXCR was run by TCRdb on the multiplex PCR reads, yielding one entry per CDR3 protein. The sample lists hundreds of thousands of distinct CDR3 sequences, 20% to 25% occurring once. Sample: blood. The receptor was derived from a man younger than 45 with Graves' ophthalmopathy.

CDR3 DNA sequence: TGTGCTAGCAGCTTATTTAGTGAGGAGACCCAGTACTTC. Translation: CASSLFSEETQYF. The J gene is TRBJ2-5, the V gene TRBV7-7; no firm D call. Germline V lookup: CDR1 SSHAT, CDR2 FNYEAQ (reference sequence). CDR3 size: 13 residues.